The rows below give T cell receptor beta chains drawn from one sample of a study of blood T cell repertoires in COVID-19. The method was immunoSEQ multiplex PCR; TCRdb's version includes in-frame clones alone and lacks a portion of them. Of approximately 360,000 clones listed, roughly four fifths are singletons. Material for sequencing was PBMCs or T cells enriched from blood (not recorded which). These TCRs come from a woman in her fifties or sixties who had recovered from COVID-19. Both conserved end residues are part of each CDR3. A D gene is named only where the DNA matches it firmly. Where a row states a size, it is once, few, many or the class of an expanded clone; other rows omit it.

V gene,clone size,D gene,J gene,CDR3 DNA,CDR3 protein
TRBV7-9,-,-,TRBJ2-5,TGTGCCAGCAGCTTCGGCGGTGGGGAGACCCAGTACTTC,CASSFGGGETQYF
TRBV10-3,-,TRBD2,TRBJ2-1,TGTGCCATCAGGGGGGAGGGCCACAATGAGCAGTTCTTC,CAIRGEGHNEQFF
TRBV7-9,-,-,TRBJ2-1,TGTGCCAGCAGCTCCCACCCGCCGGGGGGCGATGAGCAGTTCTTC,CASSSHPPGGDEQFF
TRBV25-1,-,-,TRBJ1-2,TGTGCCAGCAGTCCTACGGGAGGGAACTATGGCTACACCTTC,CASSPTGGNYGYTF
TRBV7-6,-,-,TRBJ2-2,TGTGCCAGCAGCTCAACCGGGGAGCTGTTTTTT,CASSSTGELFF
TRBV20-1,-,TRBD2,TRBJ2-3,TGCAGTGCTAGTATGACTAGCGGGGGGGCAGATACGCAGTATTTT,CSASMTSGGADTQYF
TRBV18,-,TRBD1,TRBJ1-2,TGTGCCAGCTCAGCCTACCGAGGACAGGGGTATGGCTACACCTTC,CASSAYRGQGYGYTF
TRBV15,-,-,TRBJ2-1,TGTGCCACCAGCAGAGACGGCGGATCCTCCTACAATGAGCAGTTCTTC,CATSRDGGSSYNEQFF
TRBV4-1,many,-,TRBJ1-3,TGCGCCAGCAGCCAGGAAACGACAGTCTCTGGAAACACCATATATTTT,CASSQETTVSGNTIYF
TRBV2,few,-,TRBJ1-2,TGTGCCAGCAGTGTAAACAGGGAAAGGAGCGGCTACACCTTC,CASSVNRERSGYTF
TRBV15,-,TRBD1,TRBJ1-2,TGTGCCACCAGCAAAACCGGGACAGGGAACTATGGCTACACCTTC,CATSKTGTGNYGYTF
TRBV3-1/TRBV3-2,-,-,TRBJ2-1,TGTGCCAGCAGCCGTAAGATGTGGACGGGGTCCTACAATGAGCAGTTCTTC,CASSRKMWTGSYNEQFF
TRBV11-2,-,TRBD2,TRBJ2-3,TGTGCCAGCAGCTTAGCCCCCGGTGCCCTGCGGGAGGGCCCAGATACGCAGTATTTT,CASSLAPGALREGPDTQYF
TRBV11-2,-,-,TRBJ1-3,TGTGCCAGCAGCTTTTATGCGGGAAACACCATATATTTT,CASSFYAGNTIYF
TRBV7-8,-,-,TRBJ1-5,TGTGCCAGCAGCTTAGCAGGACCGGGATCAGGGCCCCAGCATTTT,CASSLAGPGSGPQHF
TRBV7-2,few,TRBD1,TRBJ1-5,TGTGCCAGCAGCCCCCAGACAGGGTGGGGATCTGGCAATCAGCCCCAGCATTTT,CASSPQTGWGSGNQPQHF
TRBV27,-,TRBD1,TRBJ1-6,TGTGCCAGCAGTTTATCCGGGACAGGGGTGAACAATTCACCCCTCCACTTT,CASSLSGTGVNNSPLHF
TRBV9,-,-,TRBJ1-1,TGTGCCAGCAGCGTAGCGGGAGATTTGAACACTGAAGCTTTCTTT,CASSVAGDLNTEAFF
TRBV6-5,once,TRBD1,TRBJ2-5,TGTGCCAGCAGGGGACAGACATTCCAAGAGACCCAGTACTTC,CASRGQTFQETQYF
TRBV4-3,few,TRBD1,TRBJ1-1,TGCGCCAGCAGCCAAGACCGCGGGACAGCCACAACTACTTACACTGAAGCTTTCTTT,CASSQDRGTATTTYTEAFF
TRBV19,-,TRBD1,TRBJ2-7,TGTGCCAGTAGTAACCGAATCGGACAGGGGAACCCCTACGAGCAGTACTTC,CASSNRIGQGNPYEQYF
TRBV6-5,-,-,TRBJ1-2,TGTGCCAGCAGTTACTCTGCGAGCGTGAACTATGGCTACACCTTC,CASSYSASVNYGYTF
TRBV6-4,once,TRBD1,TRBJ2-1,TGTGCCAGCAGTCGGGACAGCCCAACTTCGTACAATGAGCAGTTCTTC,CASSRDSPTSYNEQFF
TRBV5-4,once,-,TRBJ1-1,TGTGCCAGCAGCCCGTACCTAGGTTTGTCCAGGGTCACTGAAGCTTTCTTT,CASSPYLGLSRVTEAFF
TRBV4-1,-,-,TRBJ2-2,TGCGCCAGCAGCCAGAAAGTCATAACTGGCACCGGGGAGCTGTTTTTT,CASSQKVITGTGELFF
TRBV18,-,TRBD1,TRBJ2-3,TGTGCCAGCTCACGGGGACAGGTCACAGATACGCAGTATTTT,CASSRGQVTDTQYF
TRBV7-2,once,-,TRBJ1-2,TGTGCCAGCAGCTTAGAGGGCGACAGGCGGTTTGGCTACACCTTC,CASSLEGDRRFGYTF
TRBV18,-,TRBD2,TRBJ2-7,TGTGCCAGCTCACAAGTTGGGACTAGCTCCGAGCAGTACTTC,CASSQVGTSSEQYF
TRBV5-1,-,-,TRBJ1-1,TGCGCCAGCAGCTTGAGCCAGGGAACTGAAGCTTTCTTT,CASSLSQGTEAFF
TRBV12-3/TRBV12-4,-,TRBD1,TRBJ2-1,TGTGCCAGCAGCCTTACAGGGGCCCATGAGCAGTTCTTC,CASSLTGAHEQFF
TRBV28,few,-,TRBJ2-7,TGTGCCAGCAGCCTGGACAGATTCTACGAGCAGTACTTC,CASSLDRFYEQYF
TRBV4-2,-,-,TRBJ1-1,TGTGCCAGCAGCCATGACAAGAACACTGAAGCTTTCTTT,CASSHDKNTEAFF
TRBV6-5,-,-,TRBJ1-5,TGTGCCAGTCGGGGGGGGGTTGAGCCCCAGCATTTT,CASRGGVEPQHF
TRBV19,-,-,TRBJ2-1,TGTGCCAGTAGTTCCAGGCCCTACAATGAGCAGTTCTTC,CASSSRPYNEQFF
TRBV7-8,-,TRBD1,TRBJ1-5,TGTGCCAGCAGCTTAGTGTGGACAGGGGGGGTTACCAATCAGCCCCAGCATTTT,CASSLVWTGGVTNQPQHF
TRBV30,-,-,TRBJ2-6,TGTGCCTGGGGGGGGCCTGGGGCCAACGTCCTGACTTTC,CAWGGPGANVLTF
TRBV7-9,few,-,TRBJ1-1,TGTGCCAGCAGCTTAGCGCTTGGATGGGGCCGACAGAACACTGAAGCTTTCTTT,CASSLALGWGRQNTEAFF
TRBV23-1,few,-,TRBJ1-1,TGCGCCAGCAGTCAATCGACCTCCCCGGGGACTGAAGCTTTCTTT,CASSQSTSPGTEAFF
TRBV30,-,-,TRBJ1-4,TGTGCCTGGAGTGCGGGGGGGTCGACTAATGAAAAACTGTTTTTT,CAWSAGGSTNEKLFF
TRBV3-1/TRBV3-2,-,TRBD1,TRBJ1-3,TGTGCCAGCAGCCTAACAGGGGTGGGAAACACCATATATTTT,CASSLTGVGNTIYF
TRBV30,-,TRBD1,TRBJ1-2,TGTGCCTGGAACAGTCGGACAGGGGTTAACTATGGCTACACCTTC,CAWNSRTGVNYGYTF
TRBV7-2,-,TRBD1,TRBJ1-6,TGTGCCAGCAGCGCGCGGACAGGGAATAATTCACCCCTCCACTTT,CASSARTGNNSPLHF
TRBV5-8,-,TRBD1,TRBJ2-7,TGTGCCAGCACCCTGTCGACAGGGCCAACCTACGAGCAGTACTTC,CASTLSTGPTYEQYF
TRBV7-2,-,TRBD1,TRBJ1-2,TGTGCCAGCAGCTTAGGCGACAGGGCCTACTATGGCTACACCTTC,CASSLGDRAYYGYTF
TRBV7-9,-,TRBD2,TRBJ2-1,TGTGCCACCGAGACTAGCGGGGGCCGATTCGTCTACAATGAGCAGTTCTTC,CATETSGGRFVYNEQFF
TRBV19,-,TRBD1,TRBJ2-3,TGTGCCAGTAGTATGGGCTGGGGACAGGGGACCTCAGATACGCAGTATTTT,CASSMGWGQGTSDTQYF
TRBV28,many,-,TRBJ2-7,TGTGCCAGCAGCCACGTATTGTTTGCGGCCCAAAGCTCCTACGAGCAGTACTTC,CASSHVLFAAQSSYEQYF
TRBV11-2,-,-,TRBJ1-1,TGTGCCAGCAGCTTAGCCCCCCTTTTGAACACTGAAGCTTTCTTT,CASSLAPLLNTEAFF
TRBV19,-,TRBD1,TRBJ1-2,TGTGCCAGTAGTATCCAGATGACAGGGAGTCCCTACACCTTC,CASSIQMTGSPYTF
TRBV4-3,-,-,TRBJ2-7,TGCGCCAGCAGCCAATATTACGGAGACGCGTCCTACGAGCAGTACTTC,CASSQYYGDASYEQYF
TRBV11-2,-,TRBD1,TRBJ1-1,TGTGCCAGCAGCTCCCGACAGGGGATTACTGAAGCTTTCTTT,CASSSRQGITEAFF
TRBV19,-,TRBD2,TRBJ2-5,TGTGCCAGTAGTGGGGCCGGGACTAGCTCGGGGACCCAGTACTTC,CASSGAGTSSGTQYF
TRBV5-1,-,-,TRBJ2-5,TGCGCCAGCAGCTTGGTTCTGGGGACTGCAGAGACCCAGTACTTC,CASSLVLGTAETQYF
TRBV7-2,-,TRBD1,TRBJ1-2,TGTGCCAGCAGCTTAGCAACAGGGGGCGCCAATGGCTACACCTTC,CASSLATGGANGYTF
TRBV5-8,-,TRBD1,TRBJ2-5,TGTGCCAGCAGCCCCGGGACAGGGGGTAAGGAAGAGACCCAGTACTTC,CASSPGTGGKEETQYF
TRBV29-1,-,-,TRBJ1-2,TGCAGCACCCGGGACACGACCTACACCTTC,CSTRDTTYTF
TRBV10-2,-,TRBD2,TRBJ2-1,TGCGCCACTGTGGGGACTAGCGGGAGCAATGAGCAGTTCTTC,CATVGTSGSNEQFF
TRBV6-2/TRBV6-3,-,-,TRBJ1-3,TGTGCCAGCAGTCCGTCAGGCTCTGGAAACACCATATATTTT,CASSPSGSGNTIYF
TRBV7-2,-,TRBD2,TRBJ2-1,TGTGCCAGCACCTCGCGGGGGGGCCTAGGCTCCTACAATGAGCAGTTCTTC,CASTSRGGLGSYNEQFF
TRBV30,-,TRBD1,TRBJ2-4,TGTGCCTGGACCCTGACAGGGCAAAACATTCAGTACTTC,CAWTLTGQNIQYF